The 27 T cell receptor beta chains listed next were all sequenced from one sample in a study of blood T cell repertoires in COVID-19. Produced via immunoSEQ multiplex PCR; TCRdb's table is partial and in-frame only. The table records approximately 230,000 clones, around 83% of them present only once. Sequencing was performed on peripheral blood. These receptors all stem from an elderly man with acute or convalescent COVID-19.

This chain joins TRBV5-5 and TRBJ2-1, with D perhaps TRBD2 (5 bases). The CDR3 length is 13 residues. Germline-derived CDR1 and CDR2 are SGHKS and YYEKEE (reference sequence). Trimming shortened V by 5 bases and J by 2 bases, and 8 bases separated the two germline ends. The CDR3 sequence is CASRGEPYNEQFF. The CDR3 DNA reads as TGTGCCAGCAGGGGAGAACCCTACAATGAGCAGTTCTTC.

The chain employs TRBV7-9 and TRBJ2-7; D unclear. Trimming left V 4 bases short and J 0 bases short, with 7 bases between. CDR1 and CDR2 from the germline V gene are SEHNR and FQNEAQ (reference sequence). The CDR3 runs to 13 residues. The chain's CDR3 is CASSSFPSYEQYF. CDR3 coding DNA: TGTGCCAGCAGCTCCTTCCCCTCCTACGAGCAGTACTTC.

The chain has TRBV27 and TRBJ1-1; weak D call: TRBD1 (5 bases). CDR1 and CDR2 from the germline V gene are MNHEY and SMNVEV (reference sequence). V dropped 4 bases and J dropped 4 bases, with 25 bases sitting between them. CDR3 length equals 18 residues. In DNA, the CDR3 is TGTGCCAGCAGTTCCCTCCTCACAGGCCCGATGATTACCACTGAAGCTTTCTTT. This gives the protein CASSSLLTGPMITTEAFF.

This clone came up a few times. This sequence joins TRBV2 and TRBJ1-1; 7 nucleotides align to TRBD1. The V gene end was trimmed by 7 bases and the J gene end by 14 bases; junction bases not matched to a gene: 16. The CDR3 totals 13 residues. Germline loops: CDR1 SNHLY, CDR2 FYNNEI. The CDR3 loop reads CASTRQGSSRSFF. The CDR3 DNA reads as TGTGCCAGCACCCGACAGGGTTCCTCTAGGTCGTTCTTT.

The chain has TRBV2 and TRBJ2-7; TRBD1 is a possible D gene (5 bases). Trimming stripped 7 bases from V and 3 bases from J, with 10 bases between. The CDR3 extends over 12 amino acids. Looked up from germline, CDR1 is SNHLY and CDR2 is FYNNEI. Here the CDR3 reads CASMAGFYEQYF. CDR3 nucleotides: TGTGCCAGCATGGCAGGGTTCTACGAGCAGTACTTC.

The gene calls are TRBV5-1 and TRBJ2-2, with D possibly TRBD2 on 6 matching bases. Germline CDR1 and CDR2: SGHRS and YFSETQ. V was pared by 6 bases and J by 1 base, with 10 bases between. This CDR3 spans 14 amino acids. In DNA, the CDR3 is TGCGCCAGCAAGGCGGGACTGAACACCGGGGAGCTGTTTTTT. Its protein is CASKAGLNTGELFF.

The V and J genes are TRBV2 and TRBJ1-2; D may be TRBD1 (6 bases). Germline values: CDR1 SNHLY, CDR2 FYNNEI. The CDR3 is made up of 16 amino acids. V lost 5 bases, J lost 5 bases, and 21 bases lay in between. Here the CDR3 DNA reads TGTGCCAGCAGTCCCAGGGGTTTCGGCCCCTCTTATGGCTACACCTTC. It specifies CASSPRGFGPSYGYTF.

This clone was found once. The chain has TRBV18 and TRBJ1-3, with D hard to call. The germline V gene has CDR1 KGHSH and CDR2 LQKENI. V lost 3 bases and J lost 3, with 9 bases in between. The CDR3 contains 14 residues. CDR3 in DNA: TGTGCCAGCTCACCCGGGGTCCGTGGAAACACCATATATTTT. Translated: CASSPGVRGNTIYF.

This sequence joins TRBV6-6 and TRBJ1-3, with TRBD1 matching 7 bases. The ends lost 6 bases at V and 0 bases at J; junction bases unmatched: 8. CDR1 is MNHNY, CDR2 SVGAGI, per germline (reference sequence). The CDR3 runs 16 residues. The CDR3 is CASSLGQVSSGNTIYF. DNA of the CDR3: TGTGCCAGCAGCCTTGGACAGGTTTCCTCTGGAAACACCATATATTTT.

V usage is TRBV15 and J usage is TRBJ2-2; D ambiguous. Germline CDR1 reads LNHNV; CDR2 reads YYDKDF (reference sequence). Between the trimmed V and J ends, which lost 1 base and 6 bases, there was a span of 3 bases. This CDR3 has 12 residues. CDR3 loop: CATSRAAGELFF. CDR3 in DNA: TGTGCCACCAGCAGAGCGGCCGGGGAGCTGTTTTTT.

In this sample, this clone turned up a few times. The J gene is TRBJ1-4, the V gene TRBV7-9; weak D call: TRBD1 (5 bases). Trimming removed 3 bases at V and 8 bases at J, with 13 bases between. Germline V gives CDR1 SEHNR, CDR2 FQNEAQ (reference sequence). The CDR3 contains 14 residues. CDR3 region: CASSFSKGVEKLFF. CDR3 bases: TGTGCCAGCAGCTTTTCTAAAGGGGTAGAAAAACTGTTTTTT.

The chain has TRBV7-9 and TRBJ2-3; 11 bases are shared with TRBD2. Looked up from germline, CDR1 is SEHNR and CDR2 is FQNEAQ (reference sequence). V was clipped by 2 bases and J by 10 bases; unmatched bases: 8. This CDR3 is 15 amino acids long. CDR3: CASSLLAGGQGPQYF. CDR3 nucleotides: TGTGCCAGCAGCTTACTAGCGGGGGGCCAGGGGCCGCAGTATTTT.

The chain is built from TRBV7-8 and TRBJ1-2; the D is unclear. This CDR3 spans 15 amino acids. The germline gives CDR1 SGHVS, CDR2 FQNEAQ. Deletions cut 5 bases from V and 0 bases from J, with 13 bases between. In nucleotides, the CDR3 is TGTGCCAGCAGCCCGCGGACTGTAGCTAACTATGGCTACACCTTC. Its translation: CASSPRTVANYGYTF.

V gene TRBV9 combines with J gene TRBJ1-6; perhaps TRBD1 as D (6 bases). The V end was cut by 5 bases, the J end by 7 bases, with 13 bases between. The CDR3 has 14 residues. Per germline, CDR1 SGDLS and CDR2 YYNGEE. CDR3 coding DNA: TGTGCCAGCAGTATGGGGCAGGGGAATTCACCCCTCCACTTT. Residues: CASSMGQGNSPLHF.

The V gene is TRBV3-1 (or the pseudogene TRBV3-2), the J gene TRBJ2-3; tentative D call: TRBD2 (6 bases). V was cut by 8 bases and J by 0 bases, with 9 bases left in between. Germline V gives CDR1 LGHDT, CDR2 YNNKEL (reference sequence). This CDR3 has 13 residues. The CDR3 here is CASGGFSTDTQYF. For the CDR3, the DNA is TGTGCCAGCGGGGGGTTTAGCACAGATACGCAGTATTTT.

This chain connects TRBV10-2 to TRBJ2-7; D is possibly TRBD1 (5 bases). The CDR3 contains 13 residues. CDR1 WSHSY and CDR2 SAAADI come from the germline V gene. Trimming removed 5 bases from V and 4 bases from J, with 12 bases in between. DNA of the CDR3: TGCGCCAGCAGTCGGACATGGGAATACGAGCAGTACTTC. Its protein product is CASSRTWEYEQYF.

The gene calls are TRBV6-5 and TRBJ1-3, with a weak D call TRBD1 (6 bases). This CDR3 is built from 14 residues. Germline CDR1 reads MNHEY; CDR2 reads SVGAGI. The ends were cut back, 4 bases at V and 4 bases at J, with 11 bases in the middle. The CDR3 loop is CASSSGTPGNTIYF. The CDR3 DNA reads as TGTGCCAGCAGTTCCGGGACACCAGGAAACACCATATATTTT.

This CDR3 is CSVAGLLNTGELFF. The CDR3, as DNA: TGCAGCGTTGCAGGACTTCTAAACACCGGGGAGCTGTTTTTT. V gene TRBV29-1 combines with J gene TRBJ2-2; D may be TRBD2 (5 bases). Trimming stripped 4 bases from V and 2 bases from J, with 11 bases between. Germline CDR1 SQVTM, CDR2 ANQGSEA. The CDR3 totals 14 residues.

The chain joins TRBV7-2 to TRBJ2-7; 12 bases align to TRBD2. V lost 5 bases and J lost 9; bases outside the gene matches: 8. The CDR3 contains 14 residues. Germline V gives CDR1 SGHTA, CDR2 FQGNSA. CDR3 DNA sequence: TGTGCCAGCAGCCTACGGACTAGCGGGATAGTGCAGTACTTC. Amino acids: CASSLRTSGIVQYF.

The rearrangement joins TRBV2 to TRBJ1-5; the match to TRBD1 covers 9 bases. Germline CDR1 SNHLY, CDR2 FYNNEI. V gave up 4 bases and J gave up 7 bases; unmatched junction bases: 8. This CDR3 has 15 amino acids. CDR3 sequence (DNA): TGTGCCAGCAGTGCGAGGACAGGGGTCGGGCAGCCCCAGCATTTT. It specifies CASSARTGVGQPQHF.

This clone was picked up one time. This sequence joins TRBV29-1 and TRBJ1-1; the D gene is possibly TRBD1 (6 bases). Germline lookup yields CDR1 SQVTM and CDR2 ANQGSEA. The CDR3 runs 13 residues. V lost 4 bases, J lost 3 bases, and 12 bases lay in between. CDR3 protein: CSVGPKGDTEAFF. The CDR3 DNA reads TGCAGCGTTGGCCCGAAGGGGGACACTGAAGCTTTCTTT.

The rearrangement uses TRBV7-9 and TRBJ1-5; weak D call: TRBD1 (6 bases). The CDR3 extends over 15 amino acids. The V end lost 5 bases, the J end lost 3 bases, and 14 bases lay between the germline ends. CDR1 is SEHNR and CDR2 is FQNEAQ in the germline V gene (reference sequence). CDR3 region: CASSAAGTPNQPQHF. The CDR3 DNA is TGTGCCAGCAGCGCAGCCGGGACACCCAATCAGCCCCAGCATTTT.

Notes on this clone: Within the sample, other DNA sequences also encode this same CDR3. V and J are TRBV7-9 and TRBJ2-7, with 7 bases aligning to TRBD1. The CDR3 loop spans 12 amino acids. In germline, CDR1 is SEHNR, CDR2 FQNEAQ (reference sequence). With V trimmed by 5 bases and J by 4 bases, 2 bases remained unmatched. In DNA, the CDR3 is TGTGCCAGCAGCCGACAGGGTTACGAGCAGTACTTC. This translates into CASSRQGYEQYF.

The chain is built from TRBV5-1 and TRBJ1-1; 7 bases are a match to TRBD1. Germline V gives CDR1 SGHRS, CDR2 YFSETQ. This CDR3 spans 14 amino acids. V trimming: 2 bases; J trimming: 4 bases; junction bases outside the gene matches: 5. The CDR3 sequence is CASSFARGSTEAFF. CDR3 nucleotides: TGCGCCAGCAGCTTCGCCAGGGGGAGCACTGAAGCTTTCTTT. Full variable domain (remainder filled in from reference TRBV5-1 and TRBJ1-1): KAGVTQTPRYLIKTRGQQVTLSCSPISGHRSVSWYQQTPGQGLQFLFEYFSETQRNKGNFPGRFSGRQFSNSRSEMNVSTLELGDSALYLCASSFARGSTEAFFGQGTRLTVV.

In its sample, this clone was seen a few times. The chain uses TRBV20-1 and TRBJ2-7; 10 bases line up with TRBD2. The CDR3 contains 16 residues. Germline trimming cut 3 bases from V and 0 bases from J; bases unmatched to any gene: 8. Germline V gene lookup returns CDR1 DFQATT and CDR2 SNEGSKA (reference sequence). As DNA, the CDR3 is TGCAGTGCTAGTCCGCTGGGACTAGCGAGCTCCTACGAGCAGTACTTC. Protein product: CSASPLGLASSYEQYF.

The CDR3 here is CASSLTPLDNQPQHF. The CDR3 region has the DNA TGTGCCAGCAGCTTAACTCCCTTAGATAATCAGCCCCAGCATTTT. This rearrangement joins TRBV7-2 to TRBJ1-5; D is undetermined. V lost 2 bases and J 4 bases, leaving 12 bases between the germline ends. This CDR3 comprises 15 residues. In germline, CDR1 is SGHTA, CDR2 FQGNSA.

This clone was recorded only once. The genes are TRBV5-1 and TRBJ2-5; a weak D match, TRBD1 (7 bases). Trimming pared 0 bases from V and 3 bases from J, leaving 12 bases between. The germline V gene encodes CDR1 SGHRS and CDR2 YFSETQ. The CDR3 extends over 15 amino acids. As DNA, the CDR3 is TGCGCCAGCAGCTTGGGGGGCGGGACAGAAGAGACCCAGTACTTC. It codes for CASSLGGGTEETQYF.